This T cell receptor (beta chain) was identified during a study of CD8 T cells in Susac syndrome. CDR3 size: 12 residues. The V gene's germline CDR1 is SGHVS and CDR2 FNYEAQ. V lost 5 bases and J lost 7, with 9 bases in between. Random hexamers were used to reverse transcribe the RNA input (roughly 0.5 to 1 ug). TCRdb ran MiXCR on the immunoSEQ multiplex PCR reads and lists one entry per CDR3 protein. The table lists approximately 140,000 distinct CDR3 sequences, approximately 93% of them singletons, with 0.25% to 0.3% in the top ten. In this sample, this clonotype turned up once. The J gene is TRBJ2-1, the V gene TRBV7-6; the D gene is possibly TRBD2 (5 bases). The clonotype comes from a human donor in good health. The sample taken for sequencing was CD8+ T cells from PBMCs. CDR3 coding DNA: TGTGCCAGCAGCCATACTAGTAATGAGCAGTTCTTC. It codes for CASSHTSNEQFF.